This T cell receptor beta chain was profiled in a study of OX40 agonist ivuxolimab in advanced cancers. At the level of the study: Checkpoint inhibitors had been given previously to about 40% of patients.

The data were produced by immunoSEQ multiplex PCR, yet TCRdb's version contains in-frame clones alone and is incomplete. The profile shows 75,000 to 100,000 clones, 92% of them singletons. Patients were ruled out by autoimmune disease history or systemic immunosuppression. Samples were taken at baseline and on day 1 of cycles 4 and 7. Trimming left V 2 bases short and J 3 bases short, with 8 bases between. Germline CDR1 MNHEY, CDR2 SMNVEV (reference sequence). The length of the CDR3 is 14 residues. This clonotype originated in an adult with an advanced solid tumor such as melanoma, head and neck, liver or kidney cancer. J is TRBJ1-5 and V is TRBV27; D is unresolved. This specimen was CD4+ or CD8+ T cells sorted from blood, taken in a trial of the OX40 agonist ivuxolimab. The CDR3 sequence is CASSLPGLNQPQHF. In DNA, the CDR3 is TGTGCCAGCAGTTTACCCGGTCTCAATCAGCCCCAGCATTTT.